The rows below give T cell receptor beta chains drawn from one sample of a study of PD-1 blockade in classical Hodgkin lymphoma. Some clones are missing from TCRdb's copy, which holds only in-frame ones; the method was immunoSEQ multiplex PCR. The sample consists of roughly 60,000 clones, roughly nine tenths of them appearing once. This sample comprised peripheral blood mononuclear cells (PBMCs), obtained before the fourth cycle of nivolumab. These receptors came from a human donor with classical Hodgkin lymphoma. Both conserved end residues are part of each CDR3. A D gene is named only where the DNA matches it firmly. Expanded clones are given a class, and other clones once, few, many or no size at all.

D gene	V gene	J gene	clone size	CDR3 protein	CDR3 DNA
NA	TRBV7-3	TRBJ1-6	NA	CASRPEGGSRAPLHF	TGTGCCAGCAGGCCAGAGGGGGGCTCGAGGGCACCCCTCCACTTT
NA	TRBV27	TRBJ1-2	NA	CASSPLGSNYGYTF	TGTGCCAGCAGTCCCCTAGGGAGTAACTATGGCTACACCTTC
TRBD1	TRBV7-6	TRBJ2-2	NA	CASSADRGELTGELFF	TGTGCCAGCAGCGCGGACAGGGGCGAATTAACCGGGGAGCTGTTTTTT
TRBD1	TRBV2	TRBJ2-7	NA	CASQGVGIYEQYF	TGTGCCAGCCAGGGGGTGGGGATCTACGAGCAGTACTTC
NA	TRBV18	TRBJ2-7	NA	CASSPQEVSSSYEQYF	TGTGCCAGCTCACCACAGGAGGTTTCGAGCTCCTACGAGCAGTACTTC
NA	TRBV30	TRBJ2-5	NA	CAWGRFPGTQYF	TGTGCCTGGGGCCGATTCCCGGGGACCCAGTACTTC
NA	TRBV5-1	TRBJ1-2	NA	CASSLGEWRALSYGYTF	TGCGCCAGCAGCTTGGGAGAGTGGAGGGCCCTCTCCTATGGCTACACCTTC
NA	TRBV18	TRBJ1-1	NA	CASSPLPGQNAEAFF	TGTGCCAGCTCACCACTCCCGGGGCAGAACGCTGAAGCTTTCTTT
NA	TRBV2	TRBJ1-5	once	CASTLTGDNQPQHF	TGTGCCAGCACCCTAACCGGGGACAATCAGCCCCAGCATTTT
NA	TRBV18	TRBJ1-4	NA	CASSPLFGDNEKLFF	TGTGCCAGCTCACCGTTGTTCGGGGATAATGAAAAACTGTTTTTT
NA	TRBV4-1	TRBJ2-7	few	CASSQNYEQYF	TGCGCCAGCAGCCAGAACTACGAGCAGTACTTC
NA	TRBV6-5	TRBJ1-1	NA	CASSYSGGGTEAFF	TGTGCCAGCAGTTACTCGGGCGGAGGCACTGAAGCTTTCTTT
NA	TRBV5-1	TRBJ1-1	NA	CASSLSGQKDTEAFF	TGCGCCAGCAGCTTATCGGGCCAGAAGGACACTGAAGCTTTCTTT
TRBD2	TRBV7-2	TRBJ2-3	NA	CASSLLAGVVHTQYF	TGTGCCAGCAGCCTACTAGCGGGGGTGGTGCATACGCAGTATTTT
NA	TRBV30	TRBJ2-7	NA	CAVRWGYEQYF	TGTGCGGTCAGGTGGGGGTACGAGCAGTACTTC
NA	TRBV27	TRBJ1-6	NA	CASSLLSAGDSPLHF	TGTGCCAGCAGTTTGCTTTCGGCGGGAGATTCACCCCTCCACTTT
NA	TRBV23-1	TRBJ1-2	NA	CASPPRGSGGGYTF	TGCGCCAGCCCCCCGAGGGGGAGTGGCGGTGGCTACACCTTC
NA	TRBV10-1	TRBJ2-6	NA	CASSGSGANVLTF	TGCGCCAGCAGTGGGTCTGGGGCCAACGTCCTGACTTTC
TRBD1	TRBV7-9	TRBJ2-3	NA	CASSPRTGYVSDTQYF	TGTGCCAGCAGCCCCCGGACAGGCTATGTTTCAGATACGCAGTATTTT
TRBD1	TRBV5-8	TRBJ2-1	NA	CASSLGQGNEQFF	TGTGCCAGCAGCTTGGGACAGGGGAATGAGCAGTTCTTC
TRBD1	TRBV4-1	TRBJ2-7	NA	CASSQARGLEQYF	TGCGCCAGCAGCCAAGCAAGGGGGCTCGAGCAGTACTTC
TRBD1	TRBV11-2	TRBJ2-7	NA	CASSSGTGGLYEQYF	TGTGCCAGCAGCTCAGGGACAGGGGGCTTATACGAGCAGTACTTC
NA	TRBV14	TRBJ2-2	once	CASSPRQIGELFF	TGTGCCAGCAGCCCCAGACAAATCGGGGAGCTGTTTTTT
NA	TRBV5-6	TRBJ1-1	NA	CASSPLVNTEAFF	TGTGCCAGCAGCCCACTGGTGAACACTGAAGCTTTCTTT
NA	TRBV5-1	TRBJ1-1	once	CASSFQGNTEAFF	TGCGCCAGCAGCTTCCAGGGGAACACTGAAGCTTTCTTT
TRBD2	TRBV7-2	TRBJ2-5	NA	CASSSRMGLAQETQYF	TGTGCCAGCAGCTCGAGGATGGGACTAGCACAAGAGACCCAGTACTTC
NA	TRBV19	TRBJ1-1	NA	CAIHRKAFF	TGTGCCATCCATCGAAAAGCTTTCTTT
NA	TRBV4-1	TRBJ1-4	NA	CASSHPGGGEKLFF	TGCGCCAGCAGCCATCCGGGGGGAGGAGAAAAACTGTTTTTT